The rows below give T cell receptor beta chains drawn from one sample of a study of T cell responses to AZD1222 COVID-19 vaccine. The repertoire was sequenced with immunoSEQ multiplex PCR; TCRdb's copy has only in-frame clones and lacks some. Among around 140,000 clones listed, more than 85% were seen once. The specimen comprised peripheral blood, sampled on day 0 of AZD1222 vaccination. The receptors shown here come from an adult in good health. The CDR3 runs from the conserved cysteine through the conserved F or W. A D gene is named only where the DNA matches it firmly. Not all rows give a size; the values are once, few, many and, for expanded clones, a class.

>TRBD1|TRBJ2-1|-|TRBV6-2/TRBV6-3
CASSAPTGTGLYNEQFF
TGTGCCAGCAGTGCCCCTACCGGGACAGGGCTTTACAATGAGCAGTTCTTC
>-|TRBJ2-3|-|TRBV15
CATSRVGDTQYF
TGTGCCACCAGCAGAGTAGGAGATACGCAGTATTTT
>-|TRBJ1-1|-|TRBV15
CATSIVGGTEAFF
TGTGCCACCAGCATCGTGGGGGGCACTGAAGCTTTCTTT
>TRBD1|TRBJ2-1|-|TRBV29-1
CSTNLRGTGGAQRVEQFF
TGCAGCACCAACTTGAGGGGGACAGGTGGCGCCCAACGGGTCGAGCAGTTCTTC
>TRBD1|TRBJ1-2|-|TRBV29-1
CSVGRTGDYGYTF
TGCAGCGTTGGACGGACAGGGGACTATGGCTACACCTTC
>TRBD2|TRBJ2-1|-|TRBV23-1
CAGSGERTYNEQFF
TGCGCCGGTAGCGGGGAACGAACCTACAATGAGCAGTTCTTC
>TRBD1|TRBJ1-4|-|TRBV7-2
CASSLTGGSNEKLFF
TGTGCCAGCAGCTTAACAGGGGGATCTAATGAAAAACTGTTTTTT
>TRBD1|TRBJ1-6|-|TRBV9
CASSTGQGANSPLHF
TGTGCCAGCAGCACGGGACAGGGGGCGAATTCACCCCTCCACTTT
>TRBD2|TRBJ2-1|-|TRBV28
CASGRTSGNEQFF
TGTGCCAGCGGACGGACTAGCGGCAATGAGCAGTTCTTC
>-|TRBJ2-5|-|TRBV28
CASSQPSRETQYF
TGTGCCAGCAGTCAGCCGTCCCGAGAGACCCAGTACTTC
>-|TRBJ2-7|-|TRBV7-2
CASSFWTGVYEQYF
TGTGCCAGCAGCTTTTGGACGGGGGTCTACGAGCAGTACTTC
>-|TRBJ2-2|-|TRBV6-5
CASSYSSLGGELFF
TGTGCCAGCAGTTACTCGAGTTTAGGCGGGGAGCTGTTTTTT
>-|TRBJ1-2|-|TRBV7-9
CASSLGTNFFVGGYTF
TGTGCCAGCAGCTTAGGGACGAATTTCTTCGTCGGGGGCTACACCTTC
>TRBD1|TRBJ1-5|-|TRBV6-5
CASRIRGIQPQHF
TGTGCCAGCAGAATCAGGGGGATTCAGCCCCAGCATTTT
>-|TRBJ1-4|-|TRBV6-2/TRBV6-3
CASSWGTSNEKLFF
TGTGCCAGCAGTTGGGGGACAAGTAATGAAAAACTGTTTTTT
>-|TRBJ2-5|-|TRBV5-6
CASSLGLVETQYF
TGTGCCAGCAGCTTGGGACTAGTGGAGACCCAGTACTTC
>-|TRBJ1-5|-|TRBV7-9
CATGDADQPQHF
TGTGCCACCGGTGATGCGGATCAGCCCCAGCATTTT
>TRBD1|TRBJ1-2|-|TRBV2
CASTGQGTNYGYTF
TGTGCCAGCACGGGACAGGGGACTAACTATGGCTACACCTTC
>-|TRBJ1-2|-|TRBV2
CASSVHTTGMGKGYTF
TGTGCCAGCAGTGTCCATACCACTGGAATGGGGAAGGGCTACACCTTC
>-|TRBJ1-5|few|TRBV4-2
CASSQDWHSNQPQHF
TGTGCCAGCAGCCAAGATTGGCATAGCAATCAGCCCCAGCATTTT
>-|TRBJ1-1|-|TRBV5-1
CASSPGVLAGTEAFF
TGCGCCAGCAGCCCCGGGGTTCTGGCTGGGACTGAAGCTTTCTTT
>-|TRBJ2-1|-|TRBV24-1
CATSGRDDAGNEQFF
TGTGCCACCAGTGGCAGGGACGACGCGGGTAATGAGCAGTTCTTC
>-|TRBJ1-4|-|TRBV3-1/TRBV3-2
CASSLSATNEKLFF
TGTGCCAGCAGTCTCAGCGCAACTAATGAAAAACTGTTTTTT
>-|TRBJ1-5|-|TRBV5-1
CASSLTGLGNQPQHF
TGCGCCAGCAGCTTAACAGGGTTGGGCAATCAGCCCCAGCATTTT
>-|TRBJ1-5|-|TRBV24-1
CATSPAGSGNQPQHF
TGTGCCACCAGTCCCGCCGGGTCGGGCAATCAGCCCCAGCATTTT
>-|TRBJ1-2|-|TRBV19
CASSNLEEGNYGYTF
TGTGCCAGTAGTAATCTGGAGGAAGGGAACTATGGCTACACCTTC
>-|TRBJ1-1|-|TRBV6-6
CASSRDLEAFF
TGTGCCAGCAGCCGGGATCTTGAAGCTTTCTTT
>TRBD2|TRBJ2-6|-|TRBV5-5
CASSREGQGRSGANVLTF
TGTGCCAGCAGCCGGGAGGGGCAGGGAAGGTCCGGGGCCAACGTCCTGACTTTC
>-|TRBJ1-2|-|TRBV15
CATSRDRVGGSGYTF
TGTGCCACCAGCAGAGATCGAGTGGGGGGGTCTGGCTACACCTTC
>-|TRBJ1-6|once|TRBV19
CASSIRLGKPLHF
TGTGCCAGTAGTATTCGGTTGGGGAAGCCCCTCCACTTT
>-|TRBJ1-1|-|TRBV20-1
CSASRATEAFF
TGCAGTGCTAGTCGAGCGACTGAAGCTTTCTTT
>-|TRBJ2-1|-|TRBV27
CASRVFTGNEQFF
TGTGCCAGCAGGGTCTTCACCGGCAATGAGCAGTTCTTC
>TRBD1|TRBJ1-5|-|TRBV6-1
CASSGGDRPSNQPQHF
TGTGCCAGCAGTGGGGGGGACAGACCTAGCAATCAGCCCCAGCATTTT
>-|TRBJ2-7|once|TRBV6-1
CASSDRSVEQYF
TGTGCCAGCAGTGACAGGTCGGTCGAGCAGTACTTC
>-|TRBJ2-7|-|TRBV7-8
CASSGEAASEQYF
TGTGCCAGCAGCGGAGAAGCTGCGAGTGAGCAGTACTTC
>-|TRBJ2-7|once|TRBV4-2
CASSQNLKEQYF
TGTGCCAGCAGCCAAAATCTCAAAGAGCAGTACTTC
>-|TRBJ1-3|-|TRBV4-2
CASSQGASHYSGNTIYF
TGTGCCAGCAGCCAAGGGGCCAGCCATTACTCTGGAAACACCATATATTTT
>-|TRBJ2-7|-|TRBV2
CASPGSGEQYF
TGTGCCAGCCCGGGGTCCGGCGAGCAGTACTTC
>TRBD1|TRBJ1-1|once|TRBV6-5
CASSYALRGGTFF
TGTGCCAGCAGTTACGCCCTCAGGGGGGGGACTTTCTTT
>TRBD1|TRBJ2-7|-|TRBV11-2
CASSLWGQGGKEQYF
TGTGCCAGCAGCTTATGGGGACAGGGCGGTAAAGAGCAGTACTTC
>-|TRBJ1-1|-|TRBV4-3
CASSQDRSGIDEAFF
TGCGCCAGCAGCCAAGATAGGTCCGGGATCGATGAAGCTTTCTTT
>-|TRBJ1-3|-|TRBV5-5
CASSFGGGSGNTIYF
TGTGCCAGCAGCTTTGGGGGCGGCAGTGGAAACACCATATATTTT
>-|TRBJ1-1|-|TRBV19
CASSTTEVGTEAFF
TGTGCCAGTAGTACGACTGAGGTAGGGACTGAAGCTTTCTTT
>-|TRBJ1-4|-|TRBV10-3
CAISESWAGRGEKLFF
TGTGCCATCAGTGAGTCGTGGGCAGGGCGAGGTGAAAAACTGTTTTTT
>TRBD2|TRBJ2-5|-|TRBV4-1
CASSGGLAGDQETQYF
TGCGCCAGCAGCGGGGGACTAGCGGGGGACCAAGAGACCCAGTACTTC
>-|TRBJ1-6|-|TRBV7-2
CASSLGTDYSPLHF
TGTGCCAGCAGCTTAGGGACGGATTATTCACCCCTCCACTTT
>TRBD1|TRBJ1-2|-|TRBV5-6
CASSFGQGYYGYTF
TGTGCCAGCAGCTTCGGACAGGGCTACTATGGCTACACCTTC
>-|TRBJ2-1|-|TRBV6-6
CASSPAEGNEQFF
TGTGCCAGCAGTCCAGCGGAAGGCAATGAGCAGTTCTTC
>-|TRBJ2-7|few|TRBV7-2
CASSLVGPYEQYF
TGTGCCAGCAGCTTAGTAGGTCCCTACGAGCAGTACTTC
>-|TRBJ1-1|once|TRBV7-3
CASSLKRGATEAFF
TGTGCCAGCAGCTTAAAGAGGGGGGCAACTGAAGCTTTCTTT
>-|TRBJ1-6|-|TRBV27
CASGHSRDGPIQPLHF
TGTGCCAGCGGCCACTCGAGGGACGGCCCAATTCAACCCCTCCACTTT
>TRBD2|TRBJ2-3|-|TRBV5-4
CASSPEGGGASTDTQYF
TGTGCCAGCAGCCCTGAGGGCGGGGGGGCGAGCACAGATACGCAGTATTTT
>TRBD1|TRBJ1-3|-|TRBV7-2
CASSEGTGGNTIYF
TGTGCCAGCAGTGAAGGGACAGGTGGAAACACCATATATTTT
>-|TRBJ2-3|once|TRBV21-1
CASSKEKGDTQYF
TGTGCCAGCAGCAAAGAGAAGGGAGATACGCAGTATTTT
>TRBD1|TRBJ1-2|-|TRBV18
CASSPLGKQGDGYTF
TGTGCCAGCTCACCGCTGGGAAAGCAGGGGGATGGCTACACCTTC
>-|TRBJ1-6|-|TRBV7-2
CASSLGVEPAGSPLHF
TGTGCCAGCAGCTTAGGGGTCGAACCGGCGGGCTCACCCCTCCACTTT
>-|TRBJ2-7|-|TRBV5-1
CASSSMRETYEQYF
TGCGCCAGCAGCTCGATGCGGGAAACCTACGAGCAGTACTTC